This TCR beta chain was recovered during a study of cytomegalovirus exposure and HLA in healthy donors. Of note for this clone: Antigen unknown.

The study, taken as a whole, reports: Association of 16,951 TCR beta sequences with HLA alleles was found at 0.05 false discovery rate in a later analysis. Researchers left out some V segments, among them TRBV6-2 and TRBV6-3, as indistinguishable. Presence/absence analyses rested on an assumption that sequencing depth was roughly uniform across donors. Being productive about 87% or about 30% of the time was typical of most TCR beta V segments in an earlier analysis.

PCR primers comprised 60 Vbeta and 13 Jbeta primers. Libraries were prepared by immunoSEQ multiplex PCR; TCRdb keeps only in-frame clonotypes and omits some of them. This sample carries 130,000 or so clones, 77% of them seen once, and the ten largest clones take approximately 1.5%. Trimming removed 3 bases from V and 7 bases from J; junction bases left unmatched: 15. From germline, CDR1 is MNHEY and CDR2 SMNVEV (reference sequence). The CDR3 is made up of 16 amino acids. Sequencing used PBMCs. The source of this sequence is a woman in her forties in good health and CMV-seronegative. This chain connects TRBV27 to TRBJ2-7, with 7 bases fitting TRBD1. CDR3 sequence: CASSFLPRTGRGEQYF. In DNA, the CDR3 is TGTGCCAGCAGTTTTCTACCCAGGACAGGTCGGGGTGAGCAGTACTTC.